This entry lists 17 T cell receptor beta chains sequenced from one sample in a study of blood T cell repertoires in COVID-19. The data were produced by immunoSEQ multiplex PCR, yet TCRdb's version contains in-frame clones alone and is incomplete. The data contain under 450,000 clones, 70% to 90% of them seen just once; the ten biggest clones take up roughly 12%. The sequencing input was peripheral blood. These receptors were collected from a woman aged 45-65 years with COVID-19, enrolled during active disease.

This clone was seen once. This chain joins TRBV3-1 (or the pseudogene TRBV3-2) and TRBJ2-7; 11 positions match TRBD2. Per the germline V gene, CDR1 is LGHDT and CDR2 is YNNKEL (reference sequence). The ends lost 3 bases at V and 11 bases at J; junction bases unmatched: 12. The CDR3 is 15 amino acids. For the CDR3, the DNA is TGTGCCAGCAGCCAGATCACTAGCGGGGGCCGTCTGGAGTACTTC. Amino acid sequence: CASSQITSGGRLEYF.

The chain couples TRBV4-1 to TRBJ1-4; D not resolved. V lost 4 bases to trimming and J lost 3 bases, with 12 bases between them. The CDR3 is 15 amino acids. CDR1 is MGHRA, CDR2 YSYEKL, per germline. The CDR3 coding sequence is TGCGCCAGCAGCCCTACAGAGCGGCCTAATGAAAAACTGTTTTTT. Its protein product is CASSPTERPNEKLFF.

The chain is built from TRBV2 and TRBJ2-7, with D perhaps matching TRBD2 (5 bases). The germline V and J ends were trimmed by 5 bases and 6 bases, with 14 bases remaining between them. This CDR3 comprises 13 residues. Germline V gene sequence: CDR1 SNHLY, CDR2 FYNNEI. CDR3 loop: CASSIYLAGEQYF. The CDR3 DNA reads TGTGCCAGCAGTATTTATCTAGCAGGCGAGCAGTACTTC. The whole variable domain, filled in from reference TRBV2 and TRBJ2-7, reads EPEVTQTPSHQVTQMGQEVILRCVPISNHLYFYWYRQILGQKVEFLVSFYNNEISEKSEIFDDQFSVERPDGSNFTLKIRSTKLEDSAMYFCASSIYLAGEQYFGPGTRLTVT.

The chain joins TRBV5-1 to TRBJ2-5; perhaps TRBD2 as D (5 bases). The germline V gene encodes CDR1 SGHRS and CDR2 YFSETQ. CDR3 length: 14 residues. V was pared by 4 bases and J by 1 base, with 11 bases between. Here the CDR3 DNA reads TGCGCCAGCAGCCCGGAGGTCCCCCAAGAGACCCAGTACTTC. Residues: CASSPEVPQETQYF.

This clone showed up just once. The chain has TRBV7-2 and TRBJ1-2; 7 bases map to TRBD1. Germline V gene sequence: CDR1 SGHTA, CDR2 FQGNSA. Trimming cost V 3 bases and J 8 bases; bases outside gene matches: 9. This CDR3 contains 14 residues. The DNA for the CDR3 is TGTGCCAGCAGCTTGCTTACAGGGGTACAAGGCTACACCTTC. Its protein product is CASSLLTGVQGYTF.

This rearrangement joins TRBV28 to TRBJ1-1; 8 nucleotides match TRBD1. This CDR3 contains 17 residues. Germline-derived CDR1 and CDR2 are MDHEN and SYDVKM. J lost 0 bases, V lost 4 bases, and 10 bases had no gene match. The CDR3 is CASSSRRDRFLNTEAFF. The CDR3 nucleotides read TGTGCCAGCAGTTCTCGCCGGGACAGGTTTTTGAACACTGAAGCTTTCTTT.

This chain connects TRBV4-1 to TRBJ1-3; weak D call: TRBD1 (6 bases). The CDR3 length is 16 residues. The germline V gene has CDR1 MGHRA and CDR2 YSYEKL. Trimming took off 1 base at V and 0 bases at J, with 10 bases between the two ends. The DNA of the CDR3 is TGCGCCAGCAGCCAAGTTACAGGGACCTCTGGAAACACCATATATTTT. It is translated as CASSQVTGTSGNTIYF.

The genes are TRBV6-5 and TRBJ2-2; D is uncertain. V dropped 0 bases and J dropped 1 base, with 9 bases sitting between them. This CDR3 has 16 amino acids. Germline V CDR1 and CDR2: MNHEY, SVGAGI. CDR3 loop: CASSYSWAENTGELFF. The CDR3 bases are TGTGCCAGCAGTTACTCTTGGGCCGAGAACACCGGGGAGCTGTTTTTT.

This clone was detected once. V gene TRBV2 combines with J gene TRBJ2-7, with D possibly being TRBD1 (6 bases). Germline V lookup: CDR1 SNHLY, CDR2 FYNNEI. V was trimmed by 3 bases and J by 6 bases, leaving 15 bases between them. The CDR3 runs to 14 residues. The chain's CDR3 is CASSDYTGNGEQYF. The CDR3 DNA reads TGTGCCAGCAGTGATTATACAGGGAATGGCGAGCAGTACTTC.

The J gene is TRBJ1-4, the V gene TRBV15, with 8 bases aligning to TRBD1. This CDR3 is 15 amino acids long. CDR1 is LNHNV and CDR2 is YYDKDF in the germline V gene (reference sequence). V shed 5 bases, J shed 0 bases, and the junction held 2 bases outside the gene matches. For the CDR3, the DNA is TGTGCCACCAGCGGACAGGGTGCAACTAATGAAAAACTGTTTTTT. This gives the protein CATSGQGATNEKLFF.

This chain joins TRBV19 and TRBJ2-2; D is possibly TRBD1 (6 bases). The germline CDR1 and CDR2 sequences are LNHDA and SQIVND (reference sequence). V lost 3 bases, J lost 3 bases, and 8 bases lay in between. The CDR3 consists of 14 residues. The CDR3 DNA reads TGTGCCAGTAGTATTCACAGGGACACCGGGGAGCTGTTTTTT. Protein product: CASSIHRDTGELFF.

The rearrangement uses TRBV7-3 and TRBJ1-1; D unresolved. The CDR3 has 15 amino acids. Germline loops: CDR1 SGHTA, CDR2 FQGTGA. With 6 bases removed from V and 7 bases from J, the gap between germline ends came to 21 bases. The CDR3 here is CASRVDPNQRSEAFF. The CDR3 DNA follows: TGTGCCAGCAGAGTAGACCCAAACCAACGGAGTGAAGCTTTCTTT.

The chain joins TRBV28 to TRBJ1-2, with D unresolved. The CDR3 has 13 residues. The germline gives CDR1 MDHEN, CDR2 SYDVKM. The V end lost 6 bases, the J end lost 7 bases, and 15 bases lay between the germline ends. CDR3 in amino acids: CASSPTRVAGYTF. The CDR3 nucleotides are TGTGCCAGCAGCCCGACCCGGGTCGCTGGCTACACCTTC.

V is TRBV18 and J is TRBJ1-1; 12 bases line up with TRBD1. V trimming: 4 bases; J trimming: 0 bases; junction bases outside the gene matches: 6. The CDR3 extends over 17 amino acids. The V gene's germline CDR1 is KGHSH and CDR2 LQKENI. The CDR3: CASSLTGTGGLNTEAFF. Written as DNA, the CDR3 is TGTGCCAGCTCACTAACCGGGACAGGGGGCCTGAACACTGAAGCTTTCTTT.

The chain uses TRBV2 and TRBJ1-2; 11 nucleotides agree with TRBD1. CDR3 size: 15 residues. Per the germline V gene, CDR1 is SNHLY and CDR2 is FYNNEI. J gave up 3 bases and V 6 bases, and 6 bases lay outside the gene matches. The CDR3 nucleotides are TGTGCCAGCAGCAGGACAGGGGGCGAATACTATGGCTACACCTTC. Encoded protein: CASSRTGGEYYGYTF.

The V gene is TRBV25-1, the J gene TRBJ1-1, with no clear D. V was shortened by 1 base and J by 1 base, with 7 bases between the two germline ends. This CDR3 region has 14 residues. Germline V CDR1 and CDR2: MGHDK, SYGVNS. The CDR3 loop is CASSEWARNTEAFF. The CDR3 DNA reads as TGTGCCAGCAGTGAATGGGCTCGGAACACTGAAGCTTTCTTT.

In its sample, this clone was seen many times. This chain uses TRBV28 with TRBJ1-2; 8 nucleotides line up with TRBD1. The germline V gene has CDR1 MDHEN and CDR2 SYDVKM. CDR3 size: 14 residues. J gave up 7 bases and V 3 bases, and 7 bases lay outside the gene matches. In DNA, the CDR3 is TGTGCCAGCAGTTTTTCTCAGGGGGCCGGTGGCTACACCTTC. Translating it yields CASSFSQGAGGYTF.